The next 30 T cell receptor beta chains were all read from a single sample in a study of CD8 T cells in ankylosing spondylitis. In TCRdb, the 5' RACE reads were re-called with MiXCR into one record per CDR3 protein. The sample lists 200,000 to 300,000 distinct CDR3 sequences; around 9.1% were seen once. Sequenced material: blood, either unsorted or a sorted T cell fraction (not recorded which). The receptors derive from a male donor with ankylosing spondylitis or in good health (not recorded which).

This clonotype was seen many times. The chain employs TRBV12-3 or TRBV12-4 and TRBJ2-2; tentative D call: TRBD2 (6 bases). V lost 3 bases and J lost 4, with 9 bases in between. This CDR3 comprises 14 residues. In DNA, the CDR3 is TGTGCCAGCAGTTTCCGGGGGTCCACCGGGGAGCTGTTTTTT. Translating gives CASSFRGSTGELFF.

The chain recombines TRBV30 with TRBJ2-1; D call uncertain. The V end was cut by 0 bases, the J end by 5 bases, with 8 bases between. Germline V lookup: CDR1 GTSNPN, CDR2 SVGIG (reference sequence). There are 13 residues in the CDR3. CDR3 region: CAWSVGRNNEQFF. The CDR3 region has the DNA TGTGCCTGGAGTGTTGGTAGAAACAATGAGCAGTTCTTC.

Only a few counts were recorded for this clonotype. The chain carries TRBV5-4 and TRBJ1-1; tentatively, D is TRBD1 (5 bases). This CDR3 is 15 amino acids long. Trimming left V 4 bases short and J 4 bases short, with 17 bases between. The germline gives CDR1 SGHNT, CDR2 YYREEE (reference sequence). DNA of the CDR3: TGTGCCAGCAGCGCCTCCCGGGACGGGCGCACTGAAGCTTTCTTT. Translating it yields CASSASRDGRTEAFF.

The rearrangement uses TRBV15 and TRBJ2-2, with 9 nucleotides matching TRBD2. This CDR3 comprises 16 residues. Germline lookup yields CDR1 LNHNV and CDR2 YYDKDF (reference sequence). Germline trimming cut 5 bases from V and 11 bases from J; bases unmatched to any gene: 15. The CDR3 region is CATSVLGAGGGGELFF. DNA for the CDR3: TGTGCCACCAGCGTATTGGGAGCGGGGGGCGGTGGAGAGCTGTTTTTT.

This clonotype was found once. A read error may be the cause here, since a much bigger clone is one base away. The chain recombines TRBV20-1 with TRBJ2-7; possibly TRBD1 for D (5 bases). This CDR3 has 11 amino acids. The germline V and J ends were trimmed by 6 bases and 6 bases, with 12 bases remaining between them. In germline, CDR1 is DFQATT, CDR2 SNEGSKA (reference sequence). CDR3 DNA sequence: TGCAGTGCGGGCAGGGAATGCGAGCAGTACTTC. Its protein product is CSAGRECEQYF.

V usage is TRBV7-2 and J usage is TRBJ2-3; D not certain. This CDR3 is 15 amino acids long. Trimming removed 4 bases at V and 2 bases at J, with 13 bases between. The V gene's germline CDR1 is SGHTA and CDR2 FQGNSA. DNA for the CDR3: TGTGCCAGCAGCTCCCTTTGCGGAGCCACAGATACGCAGTATTTT. This translates into CASSSLCGATDTQYF. Supplemented by reference TRBV7-2 and TRBJ2-3, the full variable domain reads GAGVSQSPSNKVTEKGKDVELRCDPISGHTALYWYRQSLGQGLEFLIYFQGNSAPDKSGLPSDRFSAERTGGSVSTLTIQRTQQEDSAVYLCASSSLCGATDTQYFGPGTRLTVL.

This clonotype was picked up a small number of times. The chain uses TRBV7-8 and TRBJ2-1; 11 bases map to TRBD2. CDR3 length: 15 amino acids. Germline V gene data show CDR1 as SGHVS and CDR2 as FQNEAQ. After removal of 2 bases from V and 6 bases from J, the junction contained 3 bases not matched to a gene. The CDR3 protein is CASSLIAGGFNEQFF. The CDR3 DNA reads TGTGCCAGCAGCTTAATAGCGGGGGGGTTCAATGAGCAGTTCTTC. Filled out from reference TRBV7-8 and TRBJ2-1, the complete variable domain reads GAGVSQSPRYKVAKRGQDVALRCDPISGHVSLFWYQQALGQGPEFLTYFQNEAQLDKSGLPSDRFFAERPEGSVSTLKIQRTQQEDSAVYLCASSLIAGGFNEQFFGPGTRLTVL.

This clonotype was recorded at least ten times. The rearrangement uses TRBV7-9 and TRBJ1-6, with 7 bases identical to TRBD1. Germline CDR1 is SEHNR and CDR2 is FQNEAQ (reference sequence). The CDR3 extends over 14 amino acids. V dropped 4 bases and J dropped 10; count of bases not matched to a gene: 7. The CDR3 DNA is TGTGCCAGCAGCTCTGGACAGGAGGAGTCACCCCTCCACTTT. Translating gives CASSSGQEESPLHF.

This clonotype came up many times. The J gene is TRBJ2-1, the V gene TRBV7-2, with D possibly being TRBD1 (5 bases). Germline CDR1 and CDR2: SGHTA and FQGNSA. This CDR3 contains 11 residues. Trimming took off 5 bases at V and 11 bases at J, with 10 bases between the two ends. The CDR3 DNA reads TGTGCCAGCAGCCCAGGGCTCAAGCAGTTCTTC. Its translation: CASSPGLKQFF. Looking up the rest from reference TRBV7-2 and TRBJ2-1 gives the full variable domain: GAGVSQSPSNKVTEKGKDVELRCDPISGHTALYWYRQSLGQGLEFLIYFQGNSAPDKSGLPSDRFSAERTGGSVSTLTIQRTQQEDSAVYLCASSPGLKQFFGPGTRLTVL.

This clonotype was picked up many times. The V gene is TRBV10-3, the J gene TRBJ1-2; 12 bases line up with TRBD1. Germline lookup yields CDR1 ENHRY and CDR2 SYGVKD. This CDR3 has 15 amino acids. The J segment lost 8 bases and the V segment lost 7 bases, leaving 11 bases of the junction unmatched. For the CDR3, the DNA is TGTGCCATCACCGATGGGACAGGGGGCATAGAAGGCTACACCTTC. The encoded protein is CAITDGTGGIEGYTF.

This clonotype was recorded a few times. This rearrangement joins TRBV5-1 to TRBJ2-1; 8 nucleotides align to TRBD1. The germline V gene encodes CDR1 SGHRS and CDR2 YFSETQ. This CDR3 spans 13 amino acids. With 4 bases clipped from V and 9 bases from J, the junction kept 6 bases outside the gene matches. The CDR3 protein is CASSPDREVEQFF. In nucleotides, the CDR3 is TGCGCCAGCAGCCCGGACAGGGAGGTTGAGCAGTTCTTC. Using reference TRBV5-1 and TRBJ2-1 for the parts outside the CDR3, the full variable domain is KAGVTQTPRYLIKTRGQQVTLSCSPISGHRSVSWYQQTPGQGLQFLFEYFSETQRNKGNFPGRFSGRQFSNSRSEMNVSTLELGDSALYLCASSPDREVEQFFGPGTRLTVL.

The V and J genes are TRBV20-1 and TRBJ1-5; a weak D match, TRBD1 (6 bases). Germline CDR1 DFQATT, CDR2 SNEGSKA (reference sequence). V lost 6 bases, J lost 7 bases, and 13 bases lay in between. The CDR3 sequence is 12 residues long. In nucleotides, the CDR3 is TGCAGTGCCACCAGGGGAGGCCAGCCCCAGCATTTT. It codes for CSATRGGQPQHF.

CDR3: CASSLAGLAGRTSTDTQYF. The CDR3 region has the DNA TGTGCCAGCAGCTTAGCTGGACTAGCGGGGAGGACTAGCACAGATACGCAGTATTTT. The rearrangement links TRBV7-2 to TRBJ2-3, with 12 bases aligning to TRBD2. The germline V gene has CDR1 SGHTA and CDR2 FQGNSA. V dropped 0 bases and J dropped 0; count of bases not matched to a gene: 7. This CDR3 comprises 19 residues.

The rearrangement links TRBV30 to TRBJ1-1; D not resolved. CDR3 length: 13 amino acids. V was cut by 1 base and J by 1 base, with 7 bases left in between. CDR1 and CDR2 (germline): GTSNPN, SVGIG (reference sequence). The CDR3 sequence is CAWSEGSNTEAFF. In nucleotides, the CDR3 is TGTGCCTGGAGTGAGGGATCGAACACTGAAGCTTTCTTT.

The chain has TRBV6-5 and TRBJ2-5, with D possibly being TRBD2 (5 bases). With 4 bases removed from V and 3 bases from J, the gap between germline ends came to 12 bases. The CDR3 runs to 14 residues. Germline CDR1 MNHEY, CDR2 SVGAGI. This CDR3 reads CASSFSGGKETQYF. For the CDR3, the DNA is TGTGCCAGCAGTTTTTCAGGAGGAAAAGAGACCCAGTACTTC.

This clonotype showed up many times. The rearrangement joins TRBV7-9 to TRBJ2-7, with 7 bases identical to TRBD1. Trimming took 6 bases from V and 0 from J; bases not matched to a gene: 11. CDR3 length equals 16 residues. CDR1 is SEHNR and CDR2 is FQNEAQ in the germline V gene (reference sequence). The CDR3, as DNA: TGTGCCAGCAGTACCACGACAGGGACGAGCTCCTACGAGCAGTACTTC. The encoded protein is CASSTTTGTSSYEQYF.

This clonotype was counted ten times or more. The rearrangement uses TRBV12-3 or TRBV12-4 and TRBJ1-5; no clear D gene. This CDR3 region has 15 residues. The ends were cut back, 0 bases at V and 7 bases at J, with 13 bases in the middle. CDR3 region: CASSLASASTQPQHF. DNA for the CDR3: TGTGCCAGCAGTTTAGCCTCAGCGAGTACCCAGCCCCAGCATTTT.

This clonotype was seen ten or more times. V is TRBV27 and J is TRBJ1-2; D ambiguous. V was shortened by 4 bases and J by 5 bases, with 14 bases between the two germline ends. Germline V lookup: CDR1 MNHEY, CDR2 SMNVEV (reference sequence). This CDR3 is 14 amino acids long. CDR3 in amino acids: CASSSGSGRYGYTF. The CDR3 DNA reads TGTGCCAGCAGTTCGGGCTCGGGGAGGTATGGCTACACCTTC.

This clonotype has a handful of counts. The gene calls are TRBV15 and TRBJ1-4; a weak D match, TRBD1 (5 bases). V was trimmed by 1 base and J by 7 bases, leaving 10 bases between them. The CDR3 length is 14 residues. The germline V gene encodes CDR1 LNHNV and CDR2 YYDKDF (reference sequence). CDR3 DNA: TGTGCCACCAGCAGAGGAGGGGCGGCTGAAAAACTGTTTTTT. This codes for CATSRGGAAEKLFF.

The table lists this clonotype with many counts. V usage is TRBV12-3 or TRBV12-4 and J usage is TRBJ2-1; D remains unclear. The CDR3 sequence is 14 residues long. The germline V and J ends were trimmed by 6 bases and 10 bases, with 19 bases remaining between them. The DNA for the CDR3 is TGTGCCAGCAGCCCTGGCTCCCCCCCAGCGGAGCAGTTCTTC. This encodes CASSPGSPPAEQFF.

This clonotype was seen a few times. CDR3 loop: CAISGTEGYGYTF. The CDR3 region has the DNA TGTGCCATCAGTGGAACCGAGGGCTATGGCTACACCTTC. The V call is TRBV10-3, the J call TRBJ1-2, with no clear D. Germline V gene lookup returns CDR1 ENHRY and CDR2 SYGVKD. The CDR3 is 13 residues long. Trimming took 4 bases from V and 4 from J, leaving 10 bases between them.

This clonotype has a handful of counts. V gene TRBV20-1 combines with J gene TRBJ2-1, with 7 bases identical to TRBD2. V lost 0 bases and J lost 1; bases outside the gene matches: 6. Germline V gives CDR1 DFQATT, CDR2 SNEGSKA (reference sequence). The CDR3 covers 16 residues. The CDR3 DNA sequence: TGCAGTGCTAGAGACGGGGGAGCGGGGTCCTACAATGAGCAGTTCTTC. Translating gives CSARDGGAGSYNEQFF.

The chain joins TRBV7-2 to TRBJ2-2; 8 bases fit TRBD1. Germline loops: CDR1 SGHTA, CDR2 FQGNSA. V lost 6 bases and J lost 4; bases outside the gene matches: 7. This CDR3 has 15 residues. Written as DNA, the CDR3 is TGTGCCAGCAGGCCTGGGACAGGCGGCACCGGGGAGCTGTTTTTT. Protein sequence: CASRPGTGGTGELFF. Filled out from reference TRBV7-2 and TRBJ2-2, the complete variable domain reads GAGVSQSPSNKVTEKGKDVELRCDPISGHTALYWYRQSLGQGLEFLIYFQGNSAPDKSGLPSDRFSAERTGGSVSTLTIQRTQQEDSAVYLCASRPGTGGTGELFFGEGSRLTVL.

This clonotype was recorded many times. V and J are TRBV9 and TRBJ2-1, with D unresolved. CDR1 is SGDLS, CDR2 YYNGEE, per germline. This CDR3 comprises 15 residues. Trimming stripped 0 bases from V and 4 bases from J, with 11 bases between. DNA for the CDR3: TGTGCCAGCAGCGTAGCCGCAGCTCCTTACAATGAGCAGTTCTTC. Its protein is CASSVAAAPYNEQFF.

CDR3 sequence: CAIQLQGYYGYTF. The DNA for the CDR3 is TGTGCCATCCAACTACAGGGGTACTATGGCTACACCTTC. V is TRBV5-4 and J is TRBJ1-2; 7 positions agree with TRBD1. Unmatched junction bases numbered 8, after V lost 9 bases and J lost 3 bases. CDR3 length equals 13 residues. Germline assignment: CDR1 SGHNT and CDR2 YYREEE (reference sequence).

This clonotype was counted many times. The chain has TRBV20-1 and TRBJ1-1; 8 bases agree with TRBD1. The germline CDR1 and CDR2 sequences are DFQATT and SNEGSKA (reference sequence). The ends lost 0 bases at V and 0 bases at J; junction bases unmatched: 9. This CDR3 region has 17 residues. The CDR3 nucleotides read TGCAGTGCTAGAGATCCCAGGACAGGGTCATTGAACACTGAAGCTTTCTTT. Protein: CSARDPRTGSLNTEAFF.

This clonotype was counted at least ten times. The chain couples TRBV6-1 to TRBJ2-7; 7 nucleotides match TRBD1. The germline gives CDR1 MNHNS, CDR2 SASEGT. The CDR3 totals 15 residues. The junction had 10 bases not matched to a gene; V was cut back by 4 bases and J by 4 bases. The CDR3 is CASSAIQGRGYEQYF. CDR3 in DNA: TGTGCCAGCAGTGCAATACAGGGGCGCGGATACGAGCAGTACTTC.

This clonotype appeared many times. V usage is TRBV7-9 and J usage is TRBJ2-7, with D uncertain. This CDR3 has 15 amino acids. Germline loops: CDR1 SEHNR, CDR2 FQNEAQ (reference sequence). V lost 5 bases and J lost 2, with 16 bases in between. The CDR3 bases are TGTGCCAGCAGCGCTACCAACCTAGGGCCCTACGAGCAGTACTTC. It specifies CASSATNLGPYEQYF.

This clonotype was picked up many times. The chain uses TRBV3-1 and TRBJ2-1; D call uncertain. Germline V CDR1 and CDR2: LGHDT, YNNKEL (reference sequence). The V and J ends lost 0 bases and 2 bases respectively, with 8 bases between them. The CDR3 loop spans 15 amino acids. Here the CDR3 reads CASSQDRRPYNEQFF. Here the CDR3 DNA reads TGTGCCAGCAGCCAAGATCGCCGTCCCTACAATGAGCAGTTCTTC.

The genes are TRBV11-2 and TRBJ2-5, with D unresolved. Germline lookup yields CDR1 SGHAT and CDR2 FQNNGV. The CDR3 sequence is 14 residues long. Trimming cost V 1 base and J 5 bases, with 11 bases left between them. CDR3 residues: CASSLGPVRETQYF. DNA for the CDR3: TGTGCCAGCAGCTTAGGTCCTGTGAGGGAGACCCAGTACTTC.